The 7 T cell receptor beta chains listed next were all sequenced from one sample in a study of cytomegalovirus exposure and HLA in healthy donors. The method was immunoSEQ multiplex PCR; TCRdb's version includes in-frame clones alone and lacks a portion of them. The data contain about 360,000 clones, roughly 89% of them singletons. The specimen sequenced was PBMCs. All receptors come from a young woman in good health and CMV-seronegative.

The CDR3 protein is CASSQDILSGQYF. CDR3 nucleotide sequence: TGCGCCAGCAGCCAAGATATCCTTTCCGGGCAGTACTTC. The chain joins TRBV4-1 to TRBJ2-7; D not resolved. This CDR3 has 13 residues. Germline loops: CDR1 MGHRA, CDR2 YSYEKL. Trimming cost V 0 bases and J 9 bases, with 12 bases left between them.

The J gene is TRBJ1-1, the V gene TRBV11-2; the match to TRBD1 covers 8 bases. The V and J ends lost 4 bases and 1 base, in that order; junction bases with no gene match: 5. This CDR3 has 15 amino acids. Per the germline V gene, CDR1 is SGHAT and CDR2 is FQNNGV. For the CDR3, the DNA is TGTGCCAGCAGCTCGAGGGACAGGCGGAACACTGAAGCTTTCTTT. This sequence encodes CASSSRDRRNTEAFF.

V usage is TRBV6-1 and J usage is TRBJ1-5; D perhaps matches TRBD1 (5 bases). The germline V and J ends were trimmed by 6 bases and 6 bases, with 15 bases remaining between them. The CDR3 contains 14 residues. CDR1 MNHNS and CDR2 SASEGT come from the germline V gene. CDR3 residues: CASSTQGGGQPQHF. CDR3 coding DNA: TGTGCCAGCAGCACGCAGGGAGGCGGTCAGCCCCAGCATTTT.

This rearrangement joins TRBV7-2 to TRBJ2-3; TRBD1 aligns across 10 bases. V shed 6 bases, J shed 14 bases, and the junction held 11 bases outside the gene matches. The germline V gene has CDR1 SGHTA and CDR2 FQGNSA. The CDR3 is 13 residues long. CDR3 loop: CASSSPGTGVGYF. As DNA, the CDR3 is TGTGCCAGCAGTTCCCCCGGGACAGGGGTTGGGTATTTT.

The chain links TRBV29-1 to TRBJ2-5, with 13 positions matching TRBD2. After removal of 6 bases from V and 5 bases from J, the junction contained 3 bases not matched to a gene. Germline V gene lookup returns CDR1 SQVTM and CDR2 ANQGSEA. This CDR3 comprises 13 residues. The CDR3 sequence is CSVPGLAGETQYF. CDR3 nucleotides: TGCAGCGTCCCGGGACTAGCGGGGGAGACCCAGTACTTC.

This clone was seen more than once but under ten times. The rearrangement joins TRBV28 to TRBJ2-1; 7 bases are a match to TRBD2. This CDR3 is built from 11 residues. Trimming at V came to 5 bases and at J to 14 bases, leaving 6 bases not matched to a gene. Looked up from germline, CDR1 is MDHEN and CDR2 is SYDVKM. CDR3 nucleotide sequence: TGTGCCAGCAGTGTGCGGACTAGAAAGTTCTTC. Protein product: CASSVRTRKFF.

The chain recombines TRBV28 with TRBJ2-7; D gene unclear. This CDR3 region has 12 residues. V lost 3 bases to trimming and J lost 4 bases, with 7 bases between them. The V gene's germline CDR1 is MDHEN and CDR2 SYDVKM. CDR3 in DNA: TGTGCCAGCAGTTTTAATTCTTACGAGCAGTACTTC. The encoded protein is CASSFNSYEQYF.